This T cell receptor beta chain came from a study of shared clonotypes between healthy human individuals. Looking at the study overall: The donors, a couple of women and a few men, were aged 18 to 49. The plates for each donor numbered three CD4 naive, three CD4 memory, two CD8 naive and one CD8 memory.

Only CD45RO-negative cells positively selected for CCR7 counted as naive CD8 cells, so terminally differentiated effector memory CD45RA+ cells were excluded. TCRdb's table, derived via immunoSEQ multiplex PCR, lists solely in-frame clones and lacks some. Of some 1,900,000 clones in the sample, approximately 94% were seen once. The source of this sequence is a man between 18 and 35 years old in good health. The sequencing sample was made of naive CD8+ T cells sorted from blood.

The DNA for the CDR3 is TGTGCCAGCAGCTTAGAAGCGGTTGACACCGGGGAGCTGTTTTTT. Protein sequence: CASSLEAVDTGELFF. V and J are TRBV5-8 and TRBJ2-2; weak D call: TRBD2 (5 bases). CDR3 size: 15 residues. Germline values: CDR1 SGHTS, CDR2 YDEGEE. Trimming stripped 2 bases from V and 3 bases from J, with 11 bases between.